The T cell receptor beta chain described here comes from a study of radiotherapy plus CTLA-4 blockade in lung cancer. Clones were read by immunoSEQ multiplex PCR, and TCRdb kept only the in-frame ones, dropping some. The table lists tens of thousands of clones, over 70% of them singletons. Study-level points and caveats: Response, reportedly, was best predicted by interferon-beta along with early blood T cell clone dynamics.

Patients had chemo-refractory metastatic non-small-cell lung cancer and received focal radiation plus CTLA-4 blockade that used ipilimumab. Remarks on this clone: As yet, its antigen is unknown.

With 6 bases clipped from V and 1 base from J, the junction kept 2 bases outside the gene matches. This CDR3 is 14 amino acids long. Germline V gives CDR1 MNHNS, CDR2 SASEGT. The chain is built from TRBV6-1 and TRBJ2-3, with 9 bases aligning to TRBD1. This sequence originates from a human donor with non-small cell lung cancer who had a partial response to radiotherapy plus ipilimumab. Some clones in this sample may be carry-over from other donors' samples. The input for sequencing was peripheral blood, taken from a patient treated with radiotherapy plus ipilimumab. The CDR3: CASRWTGGTDTQYF. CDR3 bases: TGTGCCAGCAGGTGGACAGGGGGCACAGATACGCAGTATTTT.